Shown below are 19 T cell receptor beta chains from a single sample sequenced in a study of T cell repertoires in cytomegalovirus infection. One entry per CDR3 protein results from TCRdb running MiXCR on the reads. The sample includes almost 550,000 distinct CDR3 sequences, more than 15% seen only once; the top ten take roughly a quarter. The material sequenced was CD8+ T cells from PBMCs. These receptors all stem from a human donor in good health (CMV status not recorded). Some clones in this sample may be carry-over from other donors' samples.

This clonotype came up a few times. The chain carries TRBV4-1 and TRBJ2-7; maybe TRBD2 (6 bases). This CDR3 is built from 15 residues. CDR1 MGHRA and CDR2 YSYEKL come from the germline V gene. Trimming left V 0 bases short and J 2 bases short, with 11 bases between. CDR3 region: CASSQDDGEAYEQYF. CDR3 DNA sequence: TGCGCCAGCAGCCAAGATGATGGGGAGGCCTACGAGCAGTACTTC.

This clonotype was seen ten or more times. The chain couples TRBV7-9 to TRBJ1-2; no clear D gene. CDR1 is SEHNR and CDR2 is FQNEAQ in the germline V gene (reference sequence). CDR3 length: 13 amino acids. Deletions cut 5 bases from V and 3 bases from J, with 10 bases between. CDR3 region: CASSLQSDYGYTF. The CDR3, as DNA: TGTGCCAGCAGCCTACAGAGCGACTATGGCTACACCTTC.

Only a few counts were recorded for this clonotype. This rearrangement joins TRBV7-9 to TRBJ2-1, with 11 positions matching TRBD1. The germline gives CDR1 SEHNR, CDR2 FQNEAQ (reference sequence). The ends lost 5 bases at V and 6 bases at J; junction bases unmatched: 6. The length of the CDR3 is 15 residues. The CDR3 loop is CASSQDRGRVNEQFF. The CDR3 region has the DNA TGTGCCAGCAGCCAGGACAGGGGGCGAGTCAATGAGCAGTTCTTC. Drawing the rest from reference TRBV7-9 and TRBJ2-1, the complete variable domain is DTGVSQNPRHKITKRGQNVTFRCDPISEHNRLYWYRQTLGQGPEFLTYFQNEAQLEKSRLLSDRFSAERPKGSFSTLEIQRTEQGDSAMYLCASSQDRGRVNEQFFGPGTRLTVL.

About this clonotype itself: A much larger clone sits a single nucleotide away, making a read error possible. Likely a read error: the CDR3 ends without its conserved phenylalanine or tryptophan. The V call is TRBV12-3 or TRBV12-4, the J call TRBJ2-1, with D perhaps assigned TRBD1 or TRBD2 (5 bases each). This CDR3 has 20 amino acids. With 5 bases removed from V and 0 bases from J, the gap between germline ends came to 26 bases. CDR3 in amino acids: CASSLGVRRTSGSSYNEQFL. The CDR3 DNA follows: TGTGCCAGCAGTCTAGGGGTACGTCGGACGTCAGGGAGCTCCTACAATGAGCAGTTCTTA.

The chain carries TRBV29-1 and TRBJ2-2, with D tentatively TRBD1 or TRBD2 (5 bases each). The V end was cut by 2 bases, the J end by 8 bases, with 9 bases between. Germline V lookup: CDR1 SQVTM, CDR2 ANQGSEA. The CDR3 totals 12 residues. Written as DNA, the CDR3 is TGCAGCGTTGAAAGAGGGGCAGGGGAGCTGTTTTTT. It yields the protein CSVERGAGELFF.

This clonotype showed up many times. V is TRBV28 and J is TRBJ2-1; 8 positions agree with TRBD1. V shed 6 bases, J shed 5 bases, and the junction held 3 bases outside the gene matches. CDR3 length: 13 amino acids. The V gene's germline CDR1 is MDHEN and CDR2 SYDVKM. CDR3 DNA sequence: TGTGCCAGCAGGGCAGGGGGCAACAATGAGCAGTTCTTC. It translates to CASRAGGNNEQFF.

This chain connects TRBV27 to TRBJ2-7, with D possibly TRBD1 on 6 matching bases. Germline V CDR1 and CDR2: MNHEY, SMNVEV (reference sequence). The CDR3 has 12 amino acids. Trimming removed 4 bases at V and 6 bases at J, with 10 bases between. The CDR3 is CASSSQGIEQYF. The DNA for the CDR3 is TGTGCCAGCAGTTCCCAGGGGATCGAGCAGTACTTC.

The sample holds many counts of this clonotype. This rearrangement joins TRBV7-8 to TRBJ2-2; D gene ambiguous. The germline CDR1 and CDR2 sequences are SGHVS and FQNEAQ. This CDR3 comprises 17 residues. V lost 1 base to trimming and J lost 6 bases, with 18 bases between them. The CDR3 loop is CASSLEFEELGAGELFF. CDR3 bases: TGTGCCAGCAGCTTAGAATTCGAGGAACTCGGCGCCGGGGAGCTGTTTTTT.

The chain carries TRBV20-1 and TRBJ1-2; D might be TRBD1 (6 bases). The germline V gene has CDR1 DFQATT and CDR2 SNEGSKA (reference sequence). The CDR3 loop spans 11 amino acids. The chain's CDR3 is CRGGREDGYTF. CDR3 DNA: TGCAGAGGGGGGAGAGAGGATGGCTACACCTTC.

This clonotype was observed at least ten times. J is TRBJ2-7 and V is TRBV7-8; 10 nucleotides match TRBD1. This CDR3 is built from 16 residues. Germline V gene lookup returns CDR1 SGHVS and CDR2 FQNEAQ. V lost 2 bases to trimming and J lost 5 bases; unmatched junction nucleotides: 9. The CDR3, as DNA: TGTGCCAGCAGCTTAAGGGGAGGGACAGGGGTCAACGAGCAGTACTTC. This codes for CASSLRGGTGVNEQYF.

This clonotype appeared a few times. V and J are TRBV25-1 and TRBJ2-7, with D possibly matching TRBD2 (6 bases). The length of the CDR3 is 17 residues. The V end lost 3 bases, the J end lost 2 bases, and 20 bases lay between the germline ends. The germline gives CDR1 MGHDK, CDR2 SYGVNS. The CDR3 bases are TGTGCCAGCAGTGATCCCTCCAGGCGACTAGTCGCCTACGAGCAGTACTTC. Translated, it gives CASSDPSRRLVAYEQYF.

The table lists this clonotype with a few counts. This rearrangement joins TRBV11-3 to TRBJ2-1, with 10 positions matching TRBD2. The CDR3 totals 15 residues. The germline CDR1 and CDR2 sequences are SGHNT and YENEEA. The trim removed 2 bases at V and 8 bases at J, leaving 6 bases unmatched. As DNA, the CDR3 is TGTGCCAGCAGCTTAAGCGGGGGGGCCGTGGATGAGCAGTTCTTC. This sequence encodes CASSLSGGAVDEQFF.

To note about this clonotype: This may stem from a read error, because a much larger clone lies one nucleotide away. V and J are TRBV28 and TRBJ2-3, with TRBD2 identical over 10 bases. CDR3 length: 18 amino acids. CDR1 is MDHEN, CDR2 SYDVKM, per germline. The CDR3 nucleotides are TGTGCCAGCAGTTTTGTGAAGGGACTAGCGTTGGGCACAGATACGCCGTATTTT. This codes for CASSFVKGLALGTDTPYF.

J is TRBJ2-6 and V is TRBV6-5; D remains unclear. V was shortened by 8 bases and J by 2 bases, with 10 bases between the two germline ends. Germline loops: CDR1 MNHEY, CDR2 SVGAGI. The CDR3 loop spans 14 amino acids. For the CDR3, the DNA is TGTGCCAGCTCCCCGCTGCCTGGGGCCAACGTCCTGACTTTC. Its protein is CASSPLPGANVLTF.

The sample holds many counts of this clonotype. This chain connects TRBV6-5 to TRBJ2-3; no reliable D call. The germline V and J ends were trimmed by 0 bases and 3 bases, with 10 bases remaining between them. This CDR3 is 15 amino acids long. In germline, CDR1 is MNHEY, CDR2 SVGAGI. This chain's CDR3 is CASSYSPGVTDTQYF. CDR3 coding DNA: TGTGCCAGCAGTTACTCTCCTGGAGTAACAGATACGCAGTATTTT.

The CDR3 nucleotides are TGTGCCAGCAGCGTGACAGGGGGGCGAGAGACCCAGTACTTC. Its translation: CASSVTGGRETQYF. The chain carries TRBV9 and TRBJ2-5, with 9 bases aligning to TRBD1. Germline V lookup: CDR1 SGDLS, CDR2 YYNGEE. Trimming at V came to 2 bases and at J to 4 bases, leaving 3 bases not matched to a gene. This CDR3 has 14 amino acids.

The table lists this clonotype with many counts. The gene calls are TRBV7-9 and TRBJ1-1; D remains unclear. CDR3 length: 15 amino acids. CDR1 is SEHNR, CDR2 FQNEAQ, per germline (reference sequence). Trimming cost V 4 bases and J 5 bases, with 17 bases left between them. CDR3 bases: TGTGCCAGCAGCTCGTCAGGACTCGAGGTTACTGAAGCTTTCTTT. Translation gives CASSSSGLEVTEAFF.

The CDR3 loop reads CASSPTAAKGNIQYF. The CDR3 bases are TGTGCCAGCAGTCCGACAGCGGCGAAGGGAAACATTCAGTACTTC. The chain recombines TRBV6-5 with TRBJ2-4; the D call may be TRBD1 or TRBD2 (5 bases each). From germline, CDR1 is MNHEY and CDR2 SVGAGI. CDR3 length: 15 residues. V was clipped by 5 bases and J by 6 bases, with 17 bases between them.

In its sample, this clonotype was seen many times. The V and J genes are TRBV2 and TRBJ2-2, with a weak D call TRBD2 (6 bases). Between the trimmed V and J ends, which lost 10 bases and 0 bases, there was a span of 15 bases. CDR1 SNHLY and CDR2 FYNNEI come from the germline V gene. The CDR3 length is 15 residues. The CDR3 spells CATTRGGANTGELFF. In DNA, the CDR3 is TGTGCCACCACGCGGGGCGGAGCGAACACCGGGGAGCTGTTTTTT.